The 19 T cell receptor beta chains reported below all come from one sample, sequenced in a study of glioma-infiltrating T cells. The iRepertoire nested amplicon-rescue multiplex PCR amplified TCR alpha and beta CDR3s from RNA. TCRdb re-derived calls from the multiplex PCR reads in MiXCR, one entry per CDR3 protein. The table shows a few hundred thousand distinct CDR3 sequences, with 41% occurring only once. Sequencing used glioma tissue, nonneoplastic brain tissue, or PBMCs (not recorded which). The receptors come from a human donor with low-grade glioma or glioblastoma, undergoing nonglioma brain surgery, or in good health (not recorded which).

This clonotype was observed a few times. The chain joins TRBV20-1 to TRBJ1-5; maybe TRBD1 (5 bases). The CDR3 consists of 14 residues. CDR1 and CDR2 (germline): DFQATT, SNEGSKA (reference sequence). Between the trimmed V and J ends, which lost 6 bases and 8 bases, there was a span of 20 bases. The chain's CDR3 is CSATGWRGREPQHF. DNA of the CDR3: TGCAGTGCCACCGGTTGGAGGGGAAGGGAGCCCCAGCATTTT.

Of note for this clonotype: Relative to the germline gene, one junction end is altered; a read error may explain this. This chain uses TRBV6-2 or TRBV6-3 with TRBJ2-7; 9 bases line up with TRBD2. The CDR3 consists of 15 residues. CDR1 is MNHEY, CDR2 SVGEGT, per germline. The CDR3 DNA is TGTACCAGCAACCTAGCGGGAAGGGGGGTCTACGAGCAGTACTTC. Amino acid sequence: CTSNLAGRGVYEQYF.

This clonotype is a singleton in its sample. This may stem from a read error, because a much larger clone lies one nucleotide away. The CDR3 sequence is CASIEWNTEAFF. The CDR3 coding sequence is TGTGCCAGCATTGAATGGAACACTGAAGCTTTCTTT. This chain joins TRBV25-1 and TRBJ1-1; D is undetermined. The CDR3 is 12 amino acids. Germline CDR1 and CDR2: MGHDK and SYGVNS. Full variable domain (missing parts from reference TRBV25-1 and TRBJ1-1): EADIYQTPRYLVIGTGKKITLECSQTMGHDKMYWYQQDPGMELHLIHYSYGVNSTEKGDLSSESTVSRIRTEHFPLTLESARPSHTSQYLCASIEWNTEAFFGQGTRLTVV.

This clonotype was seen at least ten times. CDR3 in DNA: TGTGCCAGCAGTGCCACTGAGGACTCCTACGAGCAGTACTTC. This encodes CASSATEDSYEQYF. The genes are TRBV6-1 and TRBJ2-7; D call uncertain. V lost 4 bases to trimming and J lost 0 bases, with 10 bases between them. The germline CDR1 and CDR2 sequences are MNHNS and SASEGT. CDR3 length equals 14 residues.

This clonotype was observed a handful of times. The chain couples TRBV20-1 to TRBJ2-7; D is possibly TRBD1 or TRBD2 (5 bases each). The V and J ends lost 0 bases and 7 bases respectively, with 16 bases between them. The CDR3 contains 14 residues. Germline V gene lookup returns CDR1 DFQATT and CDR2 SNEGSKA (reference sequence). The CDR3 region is CSARDRMGTLEQYF. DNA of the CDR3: TGCAGTGCTAGAGATCGTATGGGGACCCTTGAGCAGTACTTC.

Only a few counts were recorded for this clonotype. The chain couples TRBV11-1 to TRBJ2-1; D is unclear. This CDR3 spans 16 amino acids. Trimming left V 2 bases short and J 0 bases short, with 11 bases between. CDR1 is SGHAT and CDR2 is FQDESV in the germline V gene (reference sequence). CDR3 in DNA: TGTGCCAGCAGCTTATCCCCCTCGATCTCCTACAATGAGCAGTTCTTC. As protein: CASSLSPSISYNEQFF.

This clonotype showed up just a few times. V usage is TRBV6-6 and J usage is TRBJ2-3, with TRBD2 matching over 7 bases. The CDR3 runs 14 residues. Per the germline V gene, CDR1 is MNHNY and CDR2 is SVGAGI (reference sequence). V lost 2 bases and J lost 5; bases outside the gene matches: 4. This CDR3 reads CASSYGVAGDTQYF. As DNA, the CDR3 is TGTGCCAGCAGTTACGGCGTAGCGGGAGATACGCAGTATTTT.

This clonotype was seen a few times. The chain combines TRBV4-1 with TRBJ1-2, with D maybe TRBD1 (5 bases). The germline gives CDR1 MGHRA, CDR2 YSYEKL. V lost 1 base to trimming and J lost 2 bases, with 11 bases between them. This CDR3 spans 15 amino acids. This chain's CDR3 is CASSQVGARNYGYTF. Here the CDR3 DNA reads TGCGCCAGCAGCCAAGTTGGGGCGCGGAACTATGGCTACACCTTC.

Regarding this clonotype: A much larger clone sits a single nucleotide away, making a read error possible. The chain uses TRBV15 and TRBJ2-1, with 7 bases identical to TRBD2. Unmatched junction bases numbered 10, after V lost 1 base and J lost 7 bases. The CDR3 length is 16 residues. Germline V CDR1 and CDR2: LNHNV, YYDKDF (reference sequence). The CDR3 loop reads CATSRGILAVGNEQFF. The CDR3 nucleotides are TGTGCCACCAGCAGAGGGATCCTAGCGGTAGGTAATGAGCAGTTCTTC.

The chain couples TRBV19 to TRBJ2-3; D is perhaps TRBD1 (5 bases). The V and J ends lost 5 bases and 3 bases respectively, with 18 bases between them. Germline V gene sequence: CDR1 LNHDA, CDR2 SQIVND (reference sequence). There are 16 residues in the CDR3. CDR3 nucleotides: TGTGCCAGTAGTCGCCGAGGTGGGGCAGGGACAGATACGCAGTATTTT. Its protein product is CASSRRGGAGTDTQYF.

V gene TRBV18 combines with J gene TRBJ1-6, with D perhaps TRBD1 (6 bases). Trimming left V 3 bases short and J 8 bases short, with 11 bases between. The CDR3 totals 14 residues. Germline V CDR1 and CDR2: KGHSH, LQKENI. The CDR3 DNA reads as TGTGCCAGCTCACCTGGGGGCAAGGATTCACCCCTCCACTTT. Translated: CASSPGGKDSPLHF. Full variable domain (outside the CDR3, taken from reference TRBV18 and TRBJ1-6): NAGVMQNPRHLVRRRGQEARLRCSPMKGHSHVYWYRQLPEEGLKFMVYLQKENIIDESGMPKERFSAEFPKEGPSILRIQQVVRGDSAAYFCASSPGGKDSPLHFGNGTRLTVT.

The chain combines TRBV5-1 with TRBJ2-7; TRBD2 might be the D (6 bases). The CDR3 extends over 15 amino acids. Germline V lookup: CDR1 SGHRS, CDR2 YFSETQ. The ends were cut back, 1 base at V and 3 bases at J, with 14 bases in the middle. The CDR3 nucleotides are TGCGCCAGCAGCTTGCACGGGACTGCAATCTACGAGCAGTACTTC. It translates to CASSLHGTAIYEQYF. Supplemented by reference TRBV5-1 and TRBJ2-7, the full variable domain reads KAGVTQTPRYLIKTRGQQVTLSCSPISGHRSVSWYQQTPGQGLQFLFEYFSETQRNKGNFPGRFSGRQFSNSRSEMNVSTLELGDSALYLCASSLHGTAIYEQYFGPGTRLTVT.

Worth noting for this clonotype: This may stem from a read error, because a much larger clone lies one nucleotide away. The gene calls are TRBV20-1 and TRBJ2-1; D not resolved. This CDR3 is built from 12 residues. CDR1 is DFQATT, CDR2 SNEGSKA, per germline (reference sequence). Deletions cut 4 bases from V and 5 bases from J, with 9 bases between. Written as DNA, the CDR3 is TGCAGTGCTAAGTTAGGGAACAATGAGCAGTTCTTC. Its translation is CSAKLGNNEQFF.

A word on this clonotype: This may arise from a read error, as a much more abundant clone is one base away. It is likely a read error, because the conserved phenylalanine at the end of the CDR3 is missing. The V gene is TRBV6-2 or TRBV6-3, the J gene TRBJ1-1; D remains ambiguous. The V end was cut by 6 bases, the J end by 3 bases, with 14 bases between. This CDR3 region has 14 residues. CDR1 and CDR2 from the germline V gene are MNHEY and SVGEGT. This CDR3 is CASRLAGSYTEAFS. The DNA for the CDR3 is TGTGCCAGCAGGCTCGCCGGGAGCTACACTGAAGCTTTCTCT.

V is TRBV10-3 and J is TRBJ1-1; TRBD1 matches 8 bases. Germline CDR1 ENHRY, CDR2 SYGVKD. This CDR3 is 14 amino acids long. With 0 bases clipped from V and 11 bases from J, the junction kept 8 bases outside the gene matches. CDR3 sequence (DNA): TGTGCCATCAGTGAGTCGGGACAGGACCGGATTGCTTTCTTT. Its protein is CAISESGQDRIAFF.

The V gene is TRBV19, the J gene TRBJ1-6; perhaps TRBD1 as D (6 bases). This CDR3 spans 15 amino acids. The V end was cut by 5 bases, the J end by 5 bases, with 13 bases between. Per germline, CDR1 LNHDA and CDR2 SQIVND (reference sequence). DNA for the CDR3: TGTGCCAGTAGTGGACAGAAGAAAAATAATTCACCCCTCCACTTT. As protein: CASSGQKKNNSPLHF.

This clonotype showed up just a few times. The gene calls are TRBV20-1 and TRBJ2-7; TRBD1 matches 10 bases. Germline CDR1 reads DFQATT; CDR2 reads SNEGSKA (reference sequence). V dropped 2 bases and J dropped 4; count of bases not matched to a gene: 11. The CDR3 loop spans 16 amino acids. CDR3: CSARNPGQGMGYEQYF. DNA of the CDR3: TGCAGTGCTAGAAACCCGGGACAGGGGATGGGTTACGAGCAGTACTTC.

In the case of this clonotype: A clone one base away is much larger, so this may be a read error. CDR3 DNA sequence: TGTGCCAGCAGTTTACGCCGGGGGGAGTCTGGAGCTTTCTTT. Translated, it gives CASSLRRGESGAFF. V usage is TRBV28 and J usage is TRBJ1-1, with D possibly being TRBD1 (5 bases). The V and J ends lost 2 bases and 10 bases respectively, with 17 bases between them. Germline CDR1 and CDR2: MDHEN and SYDVKM. This CDR3 region has 14 residues.

The CDR3 region is CASSLRLSSSYNEQFF. The CDR3 DNA follows: TGTGCCAGCAGCTTACGACTCTCAAGCTCCTACAATGAGCAGTTCTTC. The V gene is TRBV7-9, the J gene TRBJ2-1; D is unresolved. V lost 2 bases, J lost 0 bases, and 11 bases lay in between. The germline V gene has CDR1 SEHNR and CDR2 FQNEAQ (reference sequence). This CDR3 is built from 16 residues.